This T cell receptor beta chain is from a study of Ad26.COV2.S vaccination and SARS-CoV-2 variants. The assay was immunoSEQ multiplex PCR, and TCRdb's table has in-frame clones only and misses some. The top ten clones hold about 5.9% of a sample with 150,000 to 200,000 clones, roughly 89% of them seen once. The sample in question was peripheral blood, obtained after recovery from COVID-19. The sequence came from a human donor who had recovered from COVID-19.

CDR3 sequence: CASSLDRAYGYTF. DNA of the CDR3: TGCGCCAGCAGCTTGGACAGGGCATATGGCTACACCTTC. This chain links TRBV5-1 with TRBJ1-2, with a possible D match to TRBD1 (6 bases). V was clipped by 0 bases and J by 5 bases, with 8 bases between them. This CDR3 is built from 13 residues. Germline CDR1 is SGHRS and CDR2 is YFSETQ.